A selection of T cell receptor beta chains follows, all from one sample in a study of T cell responses to AZD1222 COVID-19 vaccine. Sequenced by immunoSEQ multiplex PCR; TCRdb stores in-frame clones only, minus some. Among over 95,000 clones listed, about nine tenths were seen once. Sequenced here: peripheral blood, sampled 28 days after the second AZD1222 dose. Receptors were obtained from an adult who received the AZD1222 COVID-19 vaccine. CDR3s include the opening cysteine and the closing phenylalanine or tryptophan. The order of the fields is D gene, clone size, J gene, V gene, CDR3 protein, CDR3 DNA. D genes are given only for firm matches. Size is omitted from some rows. Given values are once, few, many or a class for expanded clones.

>NA|NA|TRBJ1-4|TRBV19
CASSMGGKLNEKLFF
TGTGCCAGTAGTATGGGAGGAAAGCTTAATGAAAAACTGTTTTTT
>NA|NA|TRBJ2-7|TRBV5-1
CASIGQSSYEQYF
TGCGCCAGCATCGGACAGTCGTCCTACGAGCAGTACTTC
>NA|NA|TRBJ2-5|TRBV7-9
CASSRGDRSQETQYF
TGTGCCAGCAGCCGGGGGGACAGATCACAAGAGACCCAGTACTTC
>NA|NA|TRBJ1-2|TRBV7-2
CASSLVRGTTPLDYGYTF
TGTGCCAGCAGCTTAGTTCGGGGGACTACGCCCCTTGACTATGGCTACACCTTC
>TRBD1|once|TRBJ2-1|TRBV11-1
CASSGPGTGSYNEQFF
TGTGCCAGCAGCGGTCCCGGGACAGGGTCTTACAATGAGCAGTTCTTC
>NA|NA|TRBJ2-3|TRBV12-5
CASGASATDTQYF
TGTGCTAGTGGTGCATCAGCTACAGATACGCAGTATTTT
>NA|few|TRBJ1-3|TRBV19
CASSTRYGGGNTIYF
TGTGCCAGTAGTACCCGTTACGGGGGTGGAAACACCATATATTTT
>TRBD2|NA|TRBJ2-1|TRBV6-2/TRBV6-3
CASSLAGAPNNEQFF
TGTGCCAGCAGTCTAGCGGGGGCTCCCAACAATGAGCAGTTCTTC
>NA|once|TRBJ1-2|TRBV12-3/TRBV12-4
CASSPDGEGGYTF
TGTGCCAGCAGCCCTGACGGGGAGGGTGGCTACACCTTC
>TRBD2|few|TRBJ2-5|TRBV4-3
CASSQEFRGGWSGTQYF
TGCGCCAGCAGCCAAGAATTTCGGGGGGGCTGGTCAGGGACCCAGTACTTC
>NA|NA|TRBJ2-5|TRBV15
CATSRDRGGRGETQYF
TGTGCCACCAGCAGAGATCGAGGGGGTCGTGGAGAGACCCAGTACTTC
>TRBD1|NA|TRBJ1-2|TRBV28
CASSDRGRTTNYGYTF
TGTGCCAGCAGTGACAGGGGTCGGACTACTAACTATGGCTACACCTTC
>NA|NA|TRBJ1-1|TRBV7-2
CASRSRVTNTEAFF
TGTGCCAGCAGATCCAGGGTCACGAACACTGAAGCTTTCTTT
>NA|NA|TRBJ1-1|TRBV28
CASTKDSQAFF
TGTGCCAGCACCAAGGACAGTCAAGCTTTCTTT
>NA|NA|TRBJ1-2|TRBV6-4
CAGTPEGYGYTF
TGTGCCGGGACACCCGAAGGGTATGGCTACACCTTC
>NA|NA|TRBJ1-1|TRBV3-1/TRBV3-2
CASSQSGGGTEAFF
TGTGCCAGCAGCCAAAGTGGAGGAGGGACTGAAGCTTTCTTT
>NA|NA|TRBJ1-2|TRBV19
CASSTQGRHGYTF
TGTGCCAGTAGTACCCAGGGGAGGCATGGCTACACCTTC
>NA|few|TRBJ1-5|TRBV29-1
CSVVSGNQPQHF
TGCAGCGTGGTTTCGGGCAATCAGCCCCAGCATTTT
>NA|NA|TRBJ2-3|TRBV5-1
CASSFELNPTDTQYF
TGCGCCAGCAGCTTCGAATTAAACCCCACAGATACGCAGTATTTT
>NA|NA|TRBJ1-2|TRBV7-9
CASQSAYGYTF
TGTGCCAGCCAGTCCGCTTATGGCTACACCTTC
>NA|once|TRBJ1-1|TRBV18
CASSPGANTEAFF
TGTGCCAGCTCACCAGGGGCAAACACTGAAGCTTTCTTT
>NA|NA|TRBJ1-2|TRBV11-2
CASSLDRGGIGYTF
TGTGCCAGCAGCTTAGATCGGGGAGGGATTGGCTACACCTTC
>TRBD1|NA|TRBJ1-1|TRBV6-2/TRBV6-3
CASSTGQGVEAFF
TGTGCCAGCAGCACGGGACAGGGGGTTGAAGCTTTCTTT
>NA|NA|TRBJ2-5|TRBV2
CASSRDFVGETQYF
TGTGCCAGCAGTCGGGACTTCGTAGGAGAGACCCAGTACTTC
>NA|NA|TRBJ2-7|TRBV5-8
CASSIPQGLYEQYF
TGTGCCAGCAGCATACCACAGGGCCTCTACGAGCAGTACTTC
>NA|NA|TRBJ2-1|TRBV6-2/TRBV6-3
CASSYYPGLERLYNEQFF
TGTGCCAGCAGTTACTACCCAGGTTTGGAAAGACTTTACAATGAGCAGTTCTTC
>NA|once|TRBJ1-5|TRBV12-3/TRBV12-4
CASSLSVDQPQHF
TGTGCCAGCAGTTTATCAGTTGATCAGCCCCAGCATTTT
>NA|NA|TRBJ1-1|TRBV19
CASSDRKNTEAFF
TGTGCCAGTAGTGATAGGAAGAACACTGAAGCTTTCTTT
>NA|NA|TRBJ2-2|TRBV13
CASSSRALGNTGELFF
TGTGCCAGCAGCTCCCGGGCCCTGGGGAACACCGGGGAGCTGTTTTTT
>NA|once|TRBJ1-2|TRBV28
CASMGGDGYGYTF
TGTGCCAGCATGGGGGGGGATGGCTATGGCTACACCTTC
>TRBD1|NA|TRBJ1-1|TRBV7-9
CASSNRTGWTTEAFF
TGTGCCAGCAGCAACCGGACAGGGTGGACCACTGAAGCTTTCTTT
>NA|NA|TRBJ1-1|TRBV20-1
CSASGQRPEAFF
TGCAGTGCTAGTGGGCAGCGACCTGAAGCTTTCTTT
>NA|NA|TRBJ2-7|TRBV6-5
CASRIVSYEQYF
TGTGCCAGCAGGATAGTTTCCTACGAGCAGTACTTC
>NA|NA|TRBJ2-2|TRBV5-4
CASSLLGQGLGGELFF
TGTGCCAGCAGCTTGCTAGGTCAGGGGCTGGGCGGGGAGCTGTTTTTT
>NA|NA|TRBJ1-2|TRBV24-1
CATSDITSNYGYTF
TGTGCCACCAGTGATATTACATCTAACTATGGCTACACCTTC
>NA|once|TRBJ1-2|TRBV6-2/TRBV6-3
CASTPLPRGYTF
TGTGCCAGCACCCCGCTGCCCCGGGGCTACACCTTC
>TRBD2|NA|TRBJ2-3|TRBV24-1
CATSDLRASGGADTQYF
TGTGCCACCAGTGATTTGAGGGCTAGCGGGGGGGCAGATACGCAGTATTTT
>TRBD2|NA|TRBJ2-4|TRBV2
CASSEALSGLRHIQYF
TGTGCCAGCAGTGAAGCGCTTAGCGGGTTGAGACACATTCAGTACTTC
>NA|NA|TRBJ2-1|TRBV6-4
CASSEGHGSYNEQFF
TGTGCCAGCAGTGAAGGTCATGGCTCCTACAATGAGCAGTTCTTC
>NA|many|TRBJ1-6|TRBV11-2
CASSFMQANSPLHF
TGTGCCAGCAGCTTTATGCAGGCGAATTCACCCCTCCACTTT
>TRBD1|NA|TRBJ2-7|TRBV3-1/TRBV3-2
CASSQGVQGELYEQYF
TGTGCCAGCAGCCAAGGGGTACAGGGGGAATTGTACGAGCAGTACTTC